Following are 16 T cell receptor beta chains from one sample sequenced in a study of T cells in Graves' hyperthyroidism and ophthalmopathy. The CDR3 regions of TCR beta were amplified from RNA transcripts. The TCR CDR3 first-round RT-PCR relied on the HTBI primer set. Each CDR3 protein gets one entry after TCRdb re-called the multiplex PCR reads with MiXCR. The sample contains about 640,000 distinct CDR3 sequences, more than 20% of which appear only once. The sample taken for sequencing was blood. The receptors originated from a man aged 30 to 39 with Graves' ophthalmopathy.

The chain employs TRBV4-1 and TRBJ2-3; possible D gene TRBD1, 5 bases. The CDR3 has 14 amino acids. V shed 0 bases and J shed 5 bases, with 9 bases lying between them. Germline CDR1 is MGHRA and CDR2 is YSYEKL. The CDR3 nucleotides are TGCGCCAGCAGCCAAGAGAACGACAGAGATACGCAGTATTTT. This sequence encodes CASSQENDRDTQYF.

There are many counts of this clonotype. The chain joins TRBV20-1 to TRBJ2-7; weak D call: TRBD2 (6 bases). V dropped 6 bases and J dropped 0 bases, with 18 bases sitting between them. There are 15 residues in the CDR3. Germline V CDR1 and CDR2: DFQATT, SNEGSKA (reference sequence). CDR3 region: CSAQPLLASSYEQYF. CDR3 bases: TGCAGTGCACAACCACTCCTAGCGTCCTCCTACGAGCAGTACTTC.

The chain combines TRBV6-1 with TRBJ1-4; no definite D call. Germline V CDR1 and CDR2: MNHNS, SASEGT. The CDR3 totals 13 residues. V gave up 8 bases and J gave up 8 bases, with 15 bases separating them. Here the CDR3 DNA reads TGTGCCAGCTCCCATAGGAACATCGAAAAACTGTTTTTT. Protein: CASSHRNIEKLFF.

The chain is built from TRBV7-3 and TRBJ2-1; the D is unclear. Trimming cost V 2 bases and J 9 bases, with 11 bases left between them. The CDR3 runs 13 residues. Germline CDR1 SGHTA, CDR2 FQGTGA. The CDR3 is CASSLSTSTEQFF. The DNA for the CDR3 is TGTGCCAGCAGCTTATCAACGTCAACTGAGCAGTTCTTC.

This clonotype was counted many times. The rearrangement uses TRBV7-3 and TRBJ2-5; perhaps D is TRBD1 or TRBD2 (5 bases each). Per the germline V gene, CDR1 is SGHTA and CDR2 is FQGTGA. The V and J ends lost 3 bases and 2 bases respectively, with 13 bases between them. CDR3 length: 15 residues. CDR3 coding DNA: TGTGCCAGCAGCTTTCGAGGGGCCCGTCAAGAGACCCAGTACTTC. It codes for CASSFRGARQETQYF.

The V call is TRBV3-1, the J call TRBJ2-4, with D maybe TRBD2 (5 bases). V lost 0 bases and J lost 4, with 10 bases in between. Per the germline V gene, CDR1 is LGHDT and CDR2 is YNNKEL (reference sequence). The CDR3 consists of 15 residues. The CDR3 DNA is TGTGCCAGCAGCCAAGATGAGGGCTCGAAAAACATTCAGTACTTC. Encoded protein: CASSQDEGSKNIQYF. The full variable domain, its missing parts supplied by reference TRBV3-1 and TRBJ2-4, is DTAVSQTPKYLVTQMGNDKSIKCEQNLGHDTMYWYKQDSKKFLKIMFSYNNKELIINETVPNRFSPKSPDKAHLNLHINSLELGDSAVYFCASSQDEGSKNIQYFGAGTRLSVL.

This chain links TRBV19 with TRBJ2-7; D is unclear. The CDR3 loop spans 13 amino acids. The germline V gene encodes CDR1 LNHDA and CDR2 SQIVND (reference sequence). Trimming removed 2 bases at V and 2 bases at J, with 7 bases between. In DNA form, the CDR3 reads TGTGCCAGTAGTATAAAGGCCACCTACGAGCAGTACTTC. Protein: CASSIKATYEQYF.

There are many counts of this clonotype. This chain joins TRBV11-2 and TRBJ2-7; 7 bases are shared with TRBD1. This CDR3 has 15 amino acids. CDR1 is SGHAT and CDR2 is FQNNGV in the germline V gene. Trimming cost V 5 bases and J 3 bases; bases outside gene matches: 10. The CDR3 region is CASSTYRGMLYEQYF. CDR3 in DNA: TGTGCCAGCAGCACGTACAGGGGCATGCTCTACGAGCAGTACTTC.

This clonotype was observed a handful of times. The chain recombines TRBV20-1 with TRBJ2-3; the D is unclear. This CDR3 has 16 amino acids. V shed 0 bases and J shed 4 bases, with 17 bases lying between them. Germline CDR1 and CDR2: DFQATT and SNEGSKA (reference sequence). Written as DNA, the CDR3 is TGCAGTGCTAGAGATCGCCTCCACTTTTTTCCAGATACGCAGTATTTT. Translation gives CSARDRLHFFPDTQYF.

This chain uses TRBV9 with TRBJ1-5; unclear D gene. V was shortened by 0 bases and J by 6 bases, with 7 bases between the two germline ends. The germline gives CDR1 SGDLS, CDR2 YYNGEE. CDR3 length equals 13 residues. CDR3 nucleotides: TGTGCCAGCAGCGTAGATTATGGTCAGCCCCAGCATTTT. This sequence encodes CASSVDYGQPQHF.

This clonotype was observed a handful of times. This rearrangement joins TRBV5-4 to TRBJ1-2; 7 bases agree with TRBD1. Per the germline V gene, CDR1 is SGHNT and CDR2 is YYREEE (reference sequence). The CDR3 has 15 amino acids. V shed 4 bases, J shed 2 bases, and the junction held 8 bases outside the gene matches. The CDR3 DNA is TGTGCCAGCAGCAGCGGGACAGTAAGGAACTATGGCTACACCTTC. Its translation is CASSSGTVRNYGYTF.

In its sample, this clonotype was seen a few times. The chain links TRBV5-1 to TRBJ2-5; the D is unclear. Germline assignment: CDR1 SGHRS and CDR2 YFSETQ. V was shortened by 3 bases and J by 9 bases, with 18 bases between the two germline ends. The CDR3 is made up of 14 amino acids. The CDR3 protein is CASSSSDTSASQYF. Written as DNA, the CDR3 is TGCGCCAGCAGCTCATCTGACACGTCCGCATCCCAGTACTTC.

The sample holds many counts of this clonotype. CDR3 nucleotides: TGTGCCAGCAGCTTGATGGCCTACGAGCAGTACTTC. Amino acid sequence: CASSLMAYEQYF. This chain links TRBV5-8 with TRBJ2-7; no clear D gene. There are 12 residues in the CDR3. V was shortened by 1 base and J by 2 bases, with 4 bases between the two germline ends. Germline values: CDR1 SGHTS, CDR2 YDEGEE.

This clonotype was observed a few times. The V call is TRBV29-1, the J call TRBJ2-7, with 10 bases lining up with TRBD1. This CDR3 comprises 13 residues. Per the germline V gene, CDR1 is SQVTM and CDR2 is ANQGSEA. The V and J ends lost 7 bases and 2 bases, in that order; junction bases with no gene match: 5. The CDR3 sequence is CSAGQGLAYEQYF. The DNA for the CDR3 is TGCAGCGCGGGACAGGGGCTAGCCTACGAGCAGTACTTC.

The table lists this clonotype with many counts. The chain's CDR3 is CASSLTGDKITDTQYF. CDR3 nucleotides: TGTGCCAGCAGTCTAACCGGCGACAAGATCACAGATACGCAGTATTTT. The chain employs TRBV28 and TRBJ2-3; D unresolved. There are 16 residues in the CDR3. Germline CDR1 MDHEN, CDR2 SYDVKM. Trimming stripped 5 bases from V and 2 bases from J, with 17 bases between.

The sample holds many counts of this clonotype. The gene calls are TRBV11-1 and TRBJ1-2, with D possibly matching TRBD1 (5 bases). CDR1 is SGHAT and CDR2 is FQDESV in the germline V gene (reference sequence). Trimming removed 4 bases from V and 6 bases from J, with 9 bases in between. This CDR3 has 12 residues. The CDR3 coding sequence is TGTGCCAGCAGCTATGGACAAGATGGCTACACCTTC. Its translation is CASSYGQDGYTF.